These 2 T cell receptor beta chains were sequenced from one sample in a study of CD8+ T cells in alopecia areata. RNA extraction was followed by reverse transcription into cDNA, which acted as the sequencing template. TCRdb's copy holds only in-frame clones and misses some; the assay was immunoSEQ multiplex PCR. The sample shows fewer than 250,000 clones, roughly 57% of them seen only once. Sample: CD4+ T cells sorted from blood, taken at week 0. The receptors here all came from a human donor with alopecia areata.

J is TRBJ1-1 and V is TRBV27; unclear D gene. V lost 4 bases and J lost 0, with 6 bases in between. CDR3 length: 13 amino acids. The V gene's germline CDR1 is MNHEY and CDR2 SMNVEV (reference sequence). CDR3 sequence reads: CASSSALNTEAFF. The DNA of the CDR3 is TGTGCCAGCAGTTCGGCCCTGAACACTGAAGCTTTCTTT.

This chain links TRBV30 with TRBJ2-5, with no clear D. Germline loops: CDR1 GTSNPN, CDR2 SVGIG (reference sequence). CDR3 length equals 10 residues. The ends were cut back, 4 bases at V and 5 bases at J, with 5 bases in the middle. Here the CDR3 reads CAWKRETQYF. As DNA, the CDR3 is TGTGCCTGGAAGAGGGAGACCCAGTACTTC.